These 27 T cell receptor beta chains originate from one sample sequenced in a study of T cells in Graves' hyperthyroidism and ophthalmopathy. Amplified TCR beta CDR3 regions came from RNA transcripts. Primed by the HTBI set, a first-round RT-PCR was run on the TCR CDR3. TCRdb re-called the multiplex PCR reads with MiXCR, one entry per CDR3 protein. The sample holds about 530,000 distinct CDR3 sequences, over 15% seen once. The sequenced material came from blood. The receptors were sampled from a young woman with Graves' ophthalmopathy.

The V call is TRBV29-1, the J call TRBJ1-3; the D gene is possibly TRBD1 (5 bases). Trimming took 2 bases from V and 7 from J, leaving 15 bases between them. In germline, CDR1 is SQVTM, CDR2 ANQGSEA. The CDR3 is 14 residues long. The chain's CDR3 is CSVEPGSGMNTIYF. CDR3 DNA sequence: TGCAGCGTTGAACCAGGGTCGGGTATGAACACCATATATTTT.

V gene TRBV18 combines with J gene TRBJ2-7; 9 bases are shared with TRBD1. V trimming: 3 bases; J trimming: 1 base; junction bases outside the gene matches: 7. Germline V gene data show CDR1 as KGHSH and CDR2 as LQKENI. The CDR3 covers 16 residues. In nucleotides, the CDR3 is TGTGCCAGCTCACCTCCCCGGGACAGGGCTTCCTACGAGCAGTACTTC. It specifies CASSPPRDRASYEQYF. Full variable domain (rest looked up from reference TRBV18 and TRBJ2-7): NAGVMQNPRHLVRRRGQEARLRCSPMKGHSHVYWYRQLPEEGLKFMVYLQKENIIDESGMPKERFSAEFPKEGPSILRIQQVVRGDSAAYFCASSPPRDRASYEQYFGPGTRLTVT.

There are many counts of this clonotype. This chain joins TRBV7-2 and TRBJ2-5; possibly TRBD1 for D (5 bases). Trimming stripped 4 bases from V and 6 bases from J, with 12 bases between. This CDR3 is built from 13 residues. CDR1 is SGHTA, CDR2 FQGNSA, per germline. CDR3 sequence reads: CASSYRQLQTQYF. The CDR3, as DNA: TGTGCCAGCAGCTACCGACAGTTACAGACCCAGTACTTC. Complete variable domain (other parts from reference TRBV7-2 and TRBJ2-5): GAGVSQSPSNKVTEKGKDVELRCDPISGHTALYWYRQSLGQGLEFLIYFQGNSAPDKSGLPSDRFSAERTGGSVSTLTIQRTQQEDSAVYLCASSYRQLQTQYFGPGTRLLVL.

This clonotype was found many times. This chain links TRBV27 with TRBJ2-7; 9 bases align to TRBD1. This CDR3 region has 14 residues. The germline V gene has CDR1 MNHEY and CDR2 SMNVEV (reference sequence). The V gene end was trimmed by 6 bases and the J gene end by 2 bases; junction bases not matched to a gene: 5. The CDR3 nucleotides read TGTGCCAGCAGGCCGACAGGGGGGACCTACGAGCAGTACTTC. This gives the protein CASRPTGGTYEQYF.

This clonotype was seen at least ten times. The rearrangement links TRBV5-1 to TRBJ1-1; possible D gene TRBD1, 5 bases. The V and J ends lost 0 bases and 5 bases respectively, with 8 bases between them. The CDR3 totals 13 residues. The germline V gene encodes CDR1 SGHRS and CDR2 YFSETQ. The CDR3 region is CASSLEGLTEAFF. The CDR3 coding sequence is TGCGCCAGCAGCTTGGAGGGGTTGACTGAAGCTTTCTTT.

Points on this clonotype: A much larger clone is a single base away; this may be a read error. In DNA, the CDR3 is TGTGCCAGCAACTTCACAGGGGGGTTGGATCCCTACGAGCAGTACTTC. Translating it yields CASNFTGGLDPYEQYF. The chain links TRBV7-8 to TRBJ2-7; 8 bases line up with TRBD1. There are 16 residues in the CDR3. Per the germline V gene, CDR1 is SGHVS and CDR2 is FQNEAQ. The ends lost 7 bases at V and 2 bases at J; junction bases unmatched: 13.

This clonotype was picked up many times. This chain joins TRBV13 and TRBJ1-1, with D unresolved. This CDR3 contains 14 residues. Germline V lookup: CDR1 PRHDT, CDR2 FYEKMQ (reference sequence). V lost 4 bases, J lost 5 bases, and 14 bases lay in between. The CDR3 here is CASSSGRGGTEAFF. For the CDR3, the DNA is TGTGCCAGCAGCTCCGGACGTGGAGGGACTGAAGCTTTCTTT.

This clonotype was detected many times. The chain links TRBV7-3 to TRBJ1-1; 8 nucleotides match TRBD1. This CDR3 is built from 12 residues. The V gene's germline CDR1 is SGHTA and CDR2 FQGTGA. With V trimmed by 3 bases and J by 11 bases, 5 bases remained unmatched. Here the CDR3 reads CASSLTGVEAFF. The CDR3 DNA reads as TGTGCCAGCAGCTTGACAGGGGTCGAGGCTTTCTTT.

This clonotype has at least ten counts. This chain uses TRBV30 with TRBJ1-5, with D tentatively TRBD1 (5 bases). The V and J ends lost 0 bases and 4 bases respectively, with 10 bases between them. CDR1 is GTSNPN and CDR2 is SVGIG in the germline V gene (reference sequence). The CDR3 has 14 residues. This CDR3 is CAWSVGAGNQPQHF. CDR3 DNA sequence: TGTGCCTGGAGTGTAGGGGCAGGGAATCAGCCCCAGCATTTT.

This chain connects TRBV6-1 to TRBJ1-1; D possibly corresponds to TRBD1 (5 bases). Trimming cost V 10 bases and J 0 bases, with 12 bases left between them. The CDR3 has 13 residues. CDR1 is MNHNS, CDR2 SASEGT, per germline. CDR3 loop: CAIRRGVNTEAFF. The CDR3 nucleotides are TGTGCCATCAGGAGAGGGGTGAACACTGAAGCTTTCTTT.

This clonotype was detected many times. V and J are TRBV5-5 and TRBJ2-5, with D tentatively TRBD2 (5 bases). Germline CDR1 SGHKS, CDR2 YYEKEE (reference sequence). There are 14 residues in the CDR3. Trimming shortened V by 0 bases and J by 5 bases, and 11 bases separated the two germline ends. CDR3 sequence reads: CASSLEGPGETQYF. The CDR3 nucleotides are TGTGCCAGCAGCTTGGAAGGGCCGGGGGAGACCCAGTACTTC.

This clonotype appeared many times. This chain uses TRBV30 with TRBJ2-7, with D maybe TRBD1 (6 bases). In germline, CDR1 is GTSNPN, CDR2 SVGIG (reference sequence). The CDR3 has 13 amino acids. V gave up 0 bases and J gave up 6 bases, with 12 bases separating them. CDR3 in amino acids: CAWSVLEQGEQYF. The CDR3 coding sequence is TGTGCCTGGAGTGTCCTAGAACAGGGCGAGCAGTACTTC.

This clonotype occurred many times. CDR3 sequence (DNA): TGTGCCAGCAGTTTCTTGGCGGGAGGGACAGCCAAAAACATTCAGTACTTC. Translation: CASSFLAGGTAKNIQYF. This chain uses TRBV28 with TRBJ2-4; TRBD2 matches 9 bases. The CDR3 covers 17 residues. Germline V gene lookup returns CDR1 MDHEN and CDR2 SYDVKM. V was clipped by 3 bases and J by 0 bases; unmatched bases: 6.

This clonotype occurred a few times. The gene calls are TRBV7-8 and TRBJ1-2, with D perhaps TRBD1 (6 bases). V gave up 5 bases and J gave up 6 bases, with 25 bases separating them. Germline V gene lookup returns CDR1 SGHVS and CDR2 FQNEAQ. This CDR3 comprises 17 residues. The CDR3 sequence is CASSQLAKSGEGDGYTF. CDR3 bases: TGTGCCAGCAGCCAACTGGCCAAATCAGGGGAAGGTGATGGCTACACCTTC.

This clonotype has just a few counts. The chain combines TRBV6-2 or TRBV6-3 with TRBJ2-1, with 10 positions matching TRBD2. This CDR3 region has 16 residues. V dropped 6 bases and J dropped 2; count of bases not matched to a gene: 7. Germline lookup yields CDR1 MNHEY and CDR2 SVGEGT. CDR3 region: CASRRRLAGPYNEQFF. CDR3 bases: TGTGCCAGCAGGCGGCGACTAGCGGGCCCCTACAATGAGCAGTTCTTC.

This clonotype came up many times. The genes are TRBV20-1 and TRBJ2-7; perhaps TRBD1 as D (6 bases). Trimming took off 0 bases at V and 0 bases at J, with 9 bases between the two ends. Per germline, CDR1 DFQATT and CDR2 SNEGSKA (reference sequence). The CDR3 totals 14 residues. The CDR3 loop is CSARDQGLSYEQYF. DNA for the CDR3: TGCAGTGCTAGAGATCAGGGGCTCTCCTACGAGCAGTACTTC.

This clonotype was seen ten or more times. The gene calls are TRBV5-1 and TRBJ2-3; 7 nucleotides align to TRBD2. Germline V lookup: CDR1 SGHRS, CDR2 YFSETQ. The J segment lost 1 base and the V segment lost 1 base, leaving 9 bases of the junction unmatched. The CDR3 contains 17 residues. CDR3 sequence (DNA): TGCGCCAGCAGCTTGATCGCTAGCGGATGGGGCACAGATACGCAGTATTTT. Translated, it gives CASSLIASGWGTDTQYF.

CDR3 in amino acids: CAISTSGENEKLFF. The CDR3 bases are TGTGCCATCAGCACGAGCGGGGAGAATGAAAAACTGTTTTTT. The chain carries TRBV10-3 and TRBJ1-4; D ambiguous. CDR1 ENHRY and CDR2 SYGVKD come from the germline V gene. Trimming removed 6 bases from V and 5 bases from J, with 13 bases in between. The CDR3 is 14 residues long.

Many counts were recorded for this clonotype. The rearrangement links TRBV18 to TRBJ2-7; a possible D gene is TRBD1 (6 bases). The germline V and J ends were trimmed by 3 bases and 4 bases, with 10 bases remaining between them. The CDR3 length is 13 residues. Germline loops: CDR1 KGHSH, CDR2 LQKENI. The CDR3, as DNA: TGTGCCAGCTCACCTCCGACAGGATACGAGCAGTACTTC. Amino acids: CASSPPTGYEQYF.

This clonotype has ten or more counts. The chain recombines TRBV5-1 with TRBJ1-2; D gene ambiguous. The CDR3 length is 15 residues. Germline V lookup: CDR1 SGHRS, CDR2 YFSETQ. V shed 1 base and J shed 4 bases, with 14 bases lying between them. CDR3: CASSLSTGESYGYTF. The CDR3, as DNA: TGCGCCAGCAGCTTGAGTACGGGAGAATCCTATGGCTACACCTTC.

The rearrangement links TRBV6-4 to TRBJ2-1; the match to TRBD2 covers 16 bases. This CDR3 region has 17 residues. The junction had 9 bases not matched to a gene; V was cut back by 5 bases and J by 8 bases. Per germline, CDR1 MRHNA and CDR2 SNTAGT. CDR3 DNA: TGTGCCAGCAGTCCAACCGGGACTAGCGGGGGGGTTTATGAGCAGTTCTTC. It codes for CASSPTGTSGGVYEQFF.

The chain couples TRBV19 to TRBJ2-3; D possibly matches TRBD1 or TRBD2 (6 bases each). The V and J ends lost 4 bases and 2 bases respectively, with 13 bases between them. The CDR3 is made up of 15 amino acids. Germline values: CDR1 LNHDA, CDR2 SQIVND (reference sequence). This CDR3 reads CASSTEGGSTDTQYF. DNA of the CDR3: TGTGCCAGTAGTACGGAAGGGGGGTCCACAGATACGCAGTATTTT. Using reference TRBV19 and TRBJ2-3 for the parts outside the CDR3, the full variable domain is DGGITQSPKYLFRKEGQNVTLSCEQNLNHDAMYWYRQDPGQGLRLIYYSQIVNDFQKGDIAEGYSVSREKKESFPLTVTSAQKNPTAFYLCASSTEGGSTDTQYFGPGTRLTVL.

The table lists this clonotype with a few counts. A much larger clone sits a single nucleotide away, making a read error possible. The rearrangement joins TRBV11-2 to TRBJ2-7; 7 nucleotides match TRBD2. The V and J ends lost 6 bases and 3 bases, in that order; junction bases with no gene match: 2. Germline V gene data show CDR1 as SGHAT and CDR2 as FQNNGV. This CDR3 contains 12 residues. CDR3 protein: CASRGGGYEQYF. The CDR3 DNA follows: TGTGCCAGCAGGGGGGGGGGCTACGAGCAGTACTTC.

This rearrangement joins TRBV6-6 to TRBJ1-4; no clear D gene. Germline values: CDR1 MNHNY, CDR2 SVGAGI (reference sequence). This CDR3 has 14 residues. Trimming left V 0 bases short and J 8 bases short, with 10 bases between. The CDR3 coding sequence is TGTGCCAGCAGTTACTCGGGAAGGCCCGAAAAACTGTTTTTT. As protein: CASSYSGRPEKLFF.

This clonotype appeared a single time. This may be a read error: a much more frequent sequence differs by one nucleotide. The CDR3 sequence is CASSLEWLAGSTIYF. The DNA for the CDR3 is TGCGCCAGCAGCTTGGAGTGGCTAGCGGGAAGCACCATATATTTT. V usage is TRBV5-1 and J usage is TRBJ1-3; D unclear. Germline-derived CDR1 and CDR2 are SGHRS and YFSETQ. The CDR3 length is 15 residues.

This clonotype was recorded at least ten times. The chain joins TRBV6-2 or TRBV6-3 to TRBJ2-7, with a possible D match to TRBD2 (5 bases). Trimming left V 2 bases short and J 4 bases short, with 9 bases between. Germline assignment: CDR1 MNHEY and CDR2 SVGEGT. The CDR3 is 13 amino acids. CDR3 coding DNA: TGTGCCAGCAGTTACGAGCGGAGATACGAGCAGTACTTC. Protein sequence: CASSYERRYEQYF.

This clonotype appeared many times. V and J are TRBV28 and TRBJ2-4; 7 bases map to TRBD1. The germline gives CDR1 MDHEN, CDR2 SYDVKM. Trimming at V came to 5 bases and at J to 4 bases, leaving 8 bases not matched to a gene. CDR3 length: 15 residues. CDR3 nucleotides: TGTGCCAGCAGTACCCTCGGGACAGCTAAAAACATTCAGTACTTC. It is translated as CASSTLGTAKNIQYF.